The rows below give T cell receptor beta chains drawn from one sample of a study of blood T cells in healthy people across ages. MiXCR was run by TCRdb on the 5' RACE reads, yielding one entry per CDR3 protein. The sample contains about 1.1 million distinct CDR3 sequences, roughly two fifths of which appear only once. The source material was blood. The receptors originated from a man aged 18 to 29 in good health. CDR3s include the opening cysteine and the closing phenylalanine or tryptophan. A D gene is named only where the DNA matches it firmly. Only part of the rows carry a size: once, few, many, or a class if the clone is expanded.

TRBJ2-3 | TRBD2 | TRBV12-3/TRBV12-4 | - | TGTGCCAGCATCCTAGGGAGGGGACTGAGCACAGGTACGCAGTATTTT | CASILGRGLSTGTQYF
TRBJ1-4 | - | TRBV7-9 | - | TGTGCCAGCAGCCCTTCTAGGGGGGCGGTGGAAGAAAAACTGTTTTTT | CASSPSRGAVEEKLFF
TRBJ2-1 | - | TRBV4-3 | few | TGCGCCAGCAGCCAGCAGAACAGGGTAAGCTACAATGAGCAGTTCTTC | CASSQQNRVSYNEQFF
TRBJ2-1 | - | TRBV2 | - | TGTGCCAGCAGTGACAGGAGAAATGAGCAGTTCTTC | CASSDRRNEQFF
TRBJ1-1 | - | TRBV5-6 | few | TGTGCCAGCAGCTTGGGGTCAGGGTTGAACACTGAAGCTTTCTTT | CASSLGSGLNTEAFF
TRBJ2-7 | - | TRBV5-1 | - | TGCGCCAGCAGCGGGGGGAAGGGCAACTACGAGCAGTACTTC | CASSGGKGNYEQYF
TRBJ2-3 | - | TRBV5-1 | - | TGCGCCAGCCAACCGGAGGGGGATACGCAGTATTTT | CASQPEGDTQYF
TRBJ1-2 | TRBD1 | TRBV29-1 | - | TGCAGCGTTGATAGGGGACAGGGAGCTAACTATGGCTACACCTTC | CSVDRGQGANYGYTF
TRBJ1-4 | TRBD1 | TRBV5-1 | few | TGCGCTAGCAGCTCGGACAGGGACGGGGATGAAAAACTGTTTTTT | CASSSDRDGDEKLFF
TRBJ2-3 | - | TRBV7-2 | - | TGTGCCAGCACCAAGGAAGACCTTGGGACAGATACGCAGTATTTT | CASTKEDLGTDTQYF
TRBJ2-7 | - | TRBV18 | - | TGTGCCAGCTCACCACCTTACAACGCCTACGAGCAGTACTTC | CASSPPYNAYEQYF
TRBJ1-5 | - | TRBV12-3/TRBV12-4 | - | TGTGCCAGCAGCCCCGAAGTTGGGGTTCGGGGCCAGCCCCAGCATTTT | CASSPEVGVRGQPQHF
TRBJ1-1 | - | TRBV7-9 | - | TGTGCCACGAACCGGCGGGGGGAAGCTTTCTTT | CATNRRGEAFF
TRBJ2-3 | TRBD2 | TRBV10-3 | few | TGTGCCATCAGTGAGTCTTCGGGGGGGATGTTGGATACGCAGTATTTT | CAISESSGGMLDTQYF
TRBJ2-1 | - | TRBV9 | - | TGTGCCAGCAGCGTAGACGGAGGGGGGCAGTCCTACAATGAGCAGTTCTTC | CASSVDGGGQSYNEQFF
TRBJ2-3 | TRBD2 | TRBV15 | - | TGTGCCACCAGCAGAGCGGGACTAGCGAGAGATACGCAGTATTTT | CATSRAGLARDTQYF
TRBJ1-2 | TRBD1 | TRBV18 | - | TGTGCCAGCTCACCACGGGACAGTGATGGCTACACCTTC | CASSPRDSDGYTF
TRBJ1-4 | TRBD1 | TRBV7-2 | few | TGTGCCAGCAGCTTAGGGGCAGGGGGAATTGAAAAACTGTTTTTT | CASSLGAGGIEKLFF
TRBJ1-2 | - | TRBV7-9 | many | TGTGCCAGCAGCTTCGGGACACCGCAAAACTATGGCTACACCTTC | CASSFGTPQNYGYTF
TRBJ1-1 | TRBD1 | TRBV20-1 | - | TGCAGTGCTAGAAAGGGACAGGGGGTGGGAACTGAAGCTTTCTTT | CSARKGQGVGTEAFF
TRBJ2-1 | TRBD1 | TRBV6-2/TRBV6-3 | - | TGTGCCAGCAGTTACTCGGGGACAGGGAACCTTTACAATGAGCAGTTCTTC | CASSYSGTGNLYNEQFF
TRBJ1-4 | - | TRBV5-4 | - | TGTGCCAGCAGCACCAACTCCGGGCAGGAGGGGGAAAAACTGTTTTTT | CASSTNSGQEGEKLFF
TRBJ1-3 | - | TRBV20-1 | - | TGCAGTGCTAGACTGGCCTCTGGAAACACCATATATTTT | CSARLASGNTIYF
TRBJ2-5 | TRBD2 | TRBV7-8 | many | TGTGCCAGCAGCTTTCTAGCGGACTTAAAAGAGACCCAGTACTTC | CASSFLADLKETQYF
TRBJ1-1 | - | TRBV4-1 | - | TGCGCCAGCAGCCAAGAAGAGGAGCTGAACACTGAAGCTTTCTTT | CASSQEEELNTEAFF
TRBJ1-4 | - | TRBV12-3/TRBV12-4 | - | TGTGCCAGCAGCACCCAGGGAACGAAGTGGGAAAAACTGTTTTTT | CASSTQGTKWEKLFF
TRBJ1-2 | TRBD1 | TRBV29-1 | few | TGCAGCGTTGAAGATCTGGGACAGGGGGCTTCTTATGGCTACACCTTC | CSVEDLGQGASYGYTF
TRBJ2-7 | TRBD1 | TRBV12-3/TRBV12-4 | - | TGTGCCAGCAAGGACAGGAGCTCCTACAATGAGCAGTACTTC | CASKDRSSYNEQYF
TRBJ2-1 | TRBD1 | TRBV11-2 | - | TGTGCCAGCAGAATAACCGGGACAGGGGACGACAATGAGCAGTTCTTC | CASRITGTGDDNEQFF
TRBJ1-2 | TRBD1 | TRBV5-1 | - | TGCGCCAGCAGCCAATCGAACGGGGACAGCGGGTATGGCTACACCTTC | CASSQSNGDSGYGYTF
TRBJ2-7 | - | TRBV12-3/TRBV12-4 | - | TGTGCCAGCAGCCAAGGGGGAACCTACGAGCAGTACTTC | CASSQGGTYEQYF
TRBJ1-2 | - | TRBV28 | - | TGTGCCAGCAGTTTAAGAGCAGGCCGAATCTATGGCTACACCTTC | CASSLRAGRIYGYTF
TRBJ1-2 | - | TRBV6-1 | - | TGTGCCAGCAGTGAAGGTCATTGGGAGGATGGCTACACCTTC | CASSEGHWEDGYTF
TRBJ1-1 | - | TRBV6-5 | - | TGTGCCAGCAGTTTGGGTACCAGAGACGCTTTCTTT | CASSLGTRDAFF
TRBJ2-7 | - | TRBV5-1 | many | TGCGCCAGCAGCTGGAGGGAGCCCTACGAGCAGTACTTC | CASSWREPYEQYF
TRBJ1-2 | - | TRBV3-1 | - | TGTGCCAGCAGCCGACCGGGGGGTTATGGCTACACCTTC | CASSRPGGYGYTF
TRBJ1-2 | - | TRBV15 | - | TGTGCCAACAGCGGCGGGATTAACTATGGCTACACCTTC | CANSGGINYGYTF
TRBJ1-2 | - | TRBV2 | - | TGTGCCAGCAGCCCAGGACTGGGCGGCTACACCTTC | CASSPGLGGYTF
TRBJ2-2 | - | TRBV7-2 | few | TGTGCCAGCAAGGCCGGGACACCAAACACCGGGGAGCTGTTTTTT | CASKAGTPNTGELFF
TRBJ2-2 | TRBD2 | TRBV9 | - | TGTGCCAGCAGCGCGCCGGGACTAGCCGACACCGGGGAGCTGTTTTTT | CASSAPGLADTGELFF
TRBJ2-3 | TRBD2 | TRBV27 | - | TGTGCCAGCAAGGGACTAGCGGGGGCCAAGGATACGCAGTATTTT | CASKGLAGAKDTQYF
TRBJ2-1 | - | TRBV27 | few | TGTGCCAGCAGACCTGGGAGCCCACCGCTAACTGAGCAGTTCTTC | CASRPGSPPLTEQFF
TRBJ2-1 | TRBD1 | TRBV19 | few | TGTGCCAGTAGAGGGACAGGGGACAATGAGCAGTTCTTC | CASRGTGDNEQFF
TRBJ1-2 | - | TRBV20-1 | few | TGCAGTGCTAGCGCCGTCGACGGGAACTATGGCTACACCTTC | CSASAVDGNYGYTF
TRBJ2-3 | - | TRBV20-1 | few | TGCAGTGCTAGTGTCTTCGAGGGGGCAGATACGCAGTATTTT | CSASVFEGADTQYF
TRBJ2-1 | TRBD1 | TRBV7-2 | - | TGTGCCAGCAGCTTAGCGGGACAGGGGGTCTACAATGAGCAGTTCTTC | CASSLAGQGVYNEQFF
TRBJ2-3 | TRBD2 | TRBV6-2/TRBV6-3 | few | TGTGCCAGCAGTTACACGGGGGGTAGCACAGATACGCAGTATTTT | CASSYTGGSTDTQYF
TRBJ1-1 | TRBD1 | TRBV7-9 | - | TGTGCCAGCAGCTCAAGGGACAGGGCCACTGAAGCTTTCTTT | CASSSRDRATEAFF
TRBJ2-1 | - | TRBV4-3 | - | TGCGCCAGCAGCCAAGTACGCAATGGGCAGTTCTTC | CASSQVRNGQFF
TRBJ1-5 | TRBD1 | TRBV12-3/TRBV12-4 | - | TGTGCCAGCAGTCTGGGACAGGTCCGGCAGCCCCAGCATTTT | CASSLGQVRQPQHF
TRBJ2-7 | TRBD2 | TRBV29-1 | - | TGCAGCGTTGAGACTAGCGGGAGCTCCTACGAGCAGTACTTC | CSVETSGSSYEQYF
TRBJ2-7 | TRBD1 | TRBV27 | - | TGTGCCAGCAGCCGGACAGGGGGTGACAATGAGCAGTACTTC | CASSRTGGDNEQYF
TRBJ1-4 | - | TRBV4-3 | - | TGCGCCAGCAGCCAGGAAGTTGCAACTAATGAAAAACTGTTTTTT | CASSQEVATNEKLFF